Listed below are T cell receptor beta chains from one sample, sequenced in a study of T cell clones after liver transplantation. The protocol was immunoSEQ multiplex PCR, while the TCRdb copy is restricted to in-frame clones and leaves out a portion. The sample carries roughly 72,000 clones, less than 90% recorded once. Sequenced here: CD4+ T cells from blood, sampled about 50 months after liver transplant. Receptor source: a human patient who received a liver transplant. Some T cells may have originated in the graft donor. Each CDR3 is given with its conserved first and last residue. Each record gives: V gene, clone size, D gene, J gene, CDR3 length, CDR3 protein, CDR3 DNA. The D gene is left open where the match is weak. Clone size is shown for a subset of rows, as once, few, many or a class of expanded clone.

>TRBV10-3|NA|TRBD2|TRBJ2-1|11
CASQAGGAWFF
TGTGCCTCGCAAGCGGGGGGAGCCTGGTTCTTC
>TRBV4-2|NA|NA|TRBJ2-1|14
CASSPWSGINEQFF
TGTGCCAGCAGTCCCTGGTCTGGGATCAATGAGCAGTTCTTC
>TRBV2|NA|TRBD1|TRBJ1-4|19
CATRGGFGQGTPGDEKLFF
TGTGCCACCCGTGGGGGGTTCGGACAGGGGACTCCGGGGGATGAAAAACTGTTTTTT
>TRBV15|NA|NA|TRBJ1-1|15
CATSREYRTNTEAFF
TGTGCCACCAGCAGAGAGTACAGGACGAACACTGAAGCTTTCTTT
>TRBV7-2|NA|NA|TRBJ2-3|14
CASSQRRTTDTQYF
TGTGCCAGCAGTCAGCGGAGGACCACAGATACGCAGTATTTT
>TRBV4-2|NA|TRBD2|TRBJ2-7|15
CASSPTSGSIYEQYF
TGTGCCAGCAGCCCGACTAGCGGGAGTATATACGAGCAGTACTTC
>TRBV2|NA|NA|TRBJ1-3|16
CASSEVRGALGNTIYF
TGTGCCAGCAGTGAAGTGAGGGGGGCGCTTGGAAACACCATATATTTT
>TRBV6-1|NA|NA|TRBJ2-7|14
CASSGAGGPVEQYF
TGTGCCAGCAGTGGGGCAGGAGGGCCTGTCGAGCAGTACTTC
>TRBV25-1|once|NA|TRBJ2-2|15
CASLLGNPNTGELFF
TGTGCCAGCCTATTAGGAAACCCGAACACCGGGGAGCTGTTTTTT
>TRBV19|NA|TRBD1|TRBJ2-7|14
CASSLDRGSYEQYF
TGTGCCAGTAGTCTGGACAGGGGCTCCTACGAGCAGTACTTC
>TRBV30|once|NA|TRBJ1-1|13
CAWVGNMNTEAFF
TGTGCCTGGGTCGGAAACATGAACACTGAAGCTTTCTTT
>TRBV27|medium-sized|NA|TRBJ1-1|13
CASRDQKHTEAFF
TGTGCCAGCAGAGACCAGAAACACACTGAAGCTTTCTTT
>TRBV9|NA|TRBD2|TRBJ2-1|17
CASSSLGGGLSYNEQFF
TGTGCCAGCAGCTCGCTGGGGGGGGGATTATCCTACAATGAGCAGTTCTTC
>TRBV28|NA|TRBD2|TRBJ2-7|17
CASSSPLSGRRTYEQYF
TGTGCCAGCAGTTCCCCTCTTAGCGGGAGGAGAACCTACGAGCAGTACTTC
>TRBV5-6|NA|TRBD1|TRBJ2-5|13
CASTTGGWETQYF
TGTGCCAGCACTACAGGGGGCTGGGAGACCCAGTACTTC
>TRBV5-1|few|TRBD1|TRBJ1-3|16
CASSPSTGSSGNTIYF
TGCGCCAGCAGCCCCTCGACAGGGAGCTCTGGAAACACCATATATTTT
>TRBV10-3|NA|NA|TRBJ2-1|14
CAISKGQKDNEQFF
TGTGCCATCTCTAAGGGGCAGAAAGACAATGAGCAGTTCTTC
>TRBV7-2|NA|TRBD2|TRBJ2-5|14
CASSQGLAGETQYF
TGTGCCAGCAGCCAGGGACTAGCGGGAGAGACCCAGTACTTC
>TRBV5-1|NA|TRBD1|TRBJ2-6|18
CASSHLGQASSGANVLTF
TGCGCCAGCAGCCACTTGGGACAGGCAAGCTCTGGGGCCAACGTCCTGACTTTC
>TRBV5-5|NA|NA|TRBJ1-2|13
CASSPDRHYGYTF
TGTGCCAGCAGCCCGGACAGACACTATGGCTACACCTTC
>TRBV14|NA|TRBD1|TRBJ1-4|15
CASSQAYRGVEKLFF
TGTGCCAGCAGCCAAGCGTACAGGGGTGTTGAAAAACTGTTTTTT
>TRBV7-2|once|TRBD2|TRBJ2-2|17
CASSLTSGNANTGELFF
TGTGCCAGCAGCTTGACTAGCGGGAACGCGAACACCGGGGAGCTGTTTTTT
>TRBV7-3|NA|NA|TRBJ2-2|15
CASSLVRSNTGELFF
TGTGCCAGCAGCTTAGTCAGGTCGAACACCGGGGAGCTGTTTTTT
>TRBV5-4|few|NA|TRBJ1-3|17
CASSLSGYEDSGNTIYF
TGTGCCAGCAGCTTGTCAGGGTATGAGGACTCTGGAAACACCATATATTTT
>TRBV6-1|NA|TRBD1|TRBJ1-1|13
CASRRRGTEEAFF
TGTGCCAGCAGGCGGAGGGGGACAGAAGAAGCTTTCTTT
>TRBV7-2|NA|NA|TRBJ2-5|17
CASSSHRGGGIQETQYF
TGTGCCAGCAGCTCTCACAGGGGAGGGGGCATCCAAGAGACCCAGTACTTC
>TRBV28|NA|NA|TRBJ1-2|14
CASSPTAGNYGYTF
TGTGCCAGCAGTCCGACAGCAGGAAACTATGGCTACACCTTC
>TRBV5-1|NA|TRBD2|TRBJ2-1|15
CASRGLAGKYNEQFF
TGCGCCAGCCGGGGACTAGCGGGAAAATACAATGAGCAGTTCTTC
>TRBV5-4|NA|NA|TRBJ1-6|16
CASSLEQGSYNSPLHF
TGTGCCAGCAGCTTGGAACAGGGATCCTATAATTCACCCCTCCACTTT
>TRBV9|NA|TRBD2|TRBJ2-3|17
CASSVSSSGRARDTQYF
TGTGCCAGCAGCGTATCCTCTAGCGGGAGGGCCAGGGATACGCAGTATTTT
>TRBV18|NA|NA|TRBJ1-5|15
CASSPGVNSNQPQHF
TGTGCCAGCTCACCAGGGGTTAATAGCAATCAGCCCCAGCATTTT
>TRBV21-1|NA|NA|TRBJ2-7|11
CASSRNYEQYF
TGTGCCAGCAGCAGAAACTACGAGCAGTACTTC
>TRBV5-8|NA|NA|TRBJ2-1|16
CASSPGHVRAAGQQFF
TGTGCCAGCAGCCCGGGACACGTAAGGGCTGCAGGTCAACAGTTCTTC
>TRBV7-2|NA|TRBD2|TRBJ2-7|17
CASSASVRLAGPYEQYF
TGTGCCAGCAGCGCGAGCGTTCGACTAGCGGGACCCTACGAGCAGTACTTC
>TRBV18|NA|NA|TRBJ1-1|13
CASSVVTGTEAFF
TGTGCCAGCTCGGTTGTAACTGGCACTGAAGCTTTCTTT
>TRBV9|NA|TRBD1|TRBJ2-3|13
CASSAQGADTQYF
TGTGCCAGCAGCGCCCAGGGGGCAGATACGCAGTATTTT
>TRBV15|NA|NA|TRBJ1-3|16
CATSTRGLVAGNTIYF
TGTGCCACCAGCACCAGGGGTTTGGTTGCTGGAAACACCATATATTTT
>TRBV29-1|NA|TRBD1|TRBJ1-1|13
CSAPGQGNTEAFF
TGCAGCGCTCCGGGACAGGGGAACACTGAAGCTTTCTTT
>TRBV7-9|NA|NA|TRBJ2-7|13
CASSFGASYEQYF
TGTGCCAGCAGCTTCGGCGCTTCTTACGAGCAGTACTTC
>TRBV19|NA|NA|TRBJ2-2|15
CASSSAGGDTGELFF
TGTGCCAGTAGCTCAGCGGGTGGGGACACCGGGGAGCTGTTTTTT
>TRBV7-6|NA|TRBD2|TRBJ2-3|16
CASSRGLAGASDTQYF
TGTGCCAGCAGCCGCGGACTAGCGGGAGCGTCAGATACGCAGTATTTT
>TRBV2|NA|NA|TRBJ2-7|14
CASRRDGLSYEQYF
TGTGCCAGCAGGCGGGACGGTTTATCCTACGAGCAGTACTTC
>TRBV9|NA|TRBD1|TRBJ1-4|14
CASSSDRGGEKLFF
TGTGCCAGCAGCAGTGACAGGGGAGGCGAAAAACTGTTTTTT
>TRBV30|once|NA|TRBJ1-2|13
CAWSGPGAGGYTF
TGTGCCTGGAGTGGCCCAGGGGCGGGGGGCTACACCTTC
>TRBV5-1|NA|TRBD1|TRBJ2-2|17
CASSLALDRGLVGELFF
TGCGCCAGCAGCTTGGCTTTGGACAGGGGGCTCGTCGGGGAGCTGTTTTTT